This TCR beta chain was recovered during a study of glioma-infiltrating T cells after dendritic cell vaccination. Study-wide background: Glioblastoma patients came from Phase I and II dendritic cell vaccination trials.

Overall study results and limits: TCR clonality showed no direct relationship with survival.

The V end lost 2 bases, the J end lost 5 bases, and 11 bases lay between the germline ends. Germline CDR1 GTSNPN, CDR2 SVGIG (reference sequence). The CDR3 totals 13 residues. The protocol was immunoSEQ multiplex PCR, while the TCRdb copy is restricted to in-frame clones and leaves out a portion. The table lists tens of thousands of clones, 70% to 90% of them singletons. In regard to this clone: Its antigen is unidentified.

No glioblastoma patient carried an isocitrate dehydrogenase mutation. PBMC sampling occurred before vaccination, two weeks after the third dose, and at progression. The TCR was taken from a human donor with glioblastoma. V and J are TRBV30 and TRBJ2-3; the D is unclear. The sequences come from blood, collected before dendritic cell vaccination. CDR3 DNA: TGTGCCTGGAGTATCCAGGCCGAAGATACGCAGTATTTT. Its protein product is CAWSIQAEDTQYF.